These 13 T cell receptor beta chains share one sample of origin, sequenced in a study of TET2 disruption in CD19-targeted CAR T cells (dated by TCRdb to 2017 to 2018). These receptors have no identified antigens. The intended sense of this specimen's treatment or condition label: autologous CTL019 cells: CD19 CAR with 4-1BB and CD3 zeta domains. The library was produced with the immunoSEQ multiplex PCR assay. The clones in this table, taken by TCRdb from immuneACCESS, are in-frame only. Not every clone is retained; where verified, under half of the shortfall comes from an unresolved V gene, and the cause of the rest is unknown. This sample's clone table shows about 26,000 clones. The ten largest clones add up to roughly 1.8% of the sample. This material consisted of CD8- CAR+ T cells sorted from cultured blood T cells, taken for CD19 CAR T cell therapy. The meaning of the sample's cell subset or site label: CD8-negative CAR-positive T cells from the infusion product. The receptor set was obtained from a man aged 70 or older with chronic lymphocytic leukemia.

Regarding this clone: The CDR3 end is not reached by the read, which stops 3 residues before it; the germline J gene fills it in. J is TRBJ1-4 and V is TRBV7-3, with D hard to call. In germline, CDR1 is SGHTA, CDR2 FQGTGA. The CDR3 is 15 residues long. Deletions cut 1 base from V and 7 bases from J, with 13 bases between. The CDR3 protein is CASSLNGGGREKLFF. The sequenced part of the CDR3 DNA is TGTGCCAGCAGCTTAAATGGAGGCGGGCGTGAAAAA.

As for this clone: The read gets to within 3 residues of the CDR3 end, and the germline J gene fills in the rest. V usage is TRBV19 and J usage is TRBJ2-4; 12 positions match TRBD1. CDR3 length: 16 amino acids. Germline CDR1 is LNHDA and CDR2 is SQIVND (reference sequence). Incomplete CDR3 DNA: TGTGCCAGTCTTGCGATGGGACAGGGGGCTAATCAGCCT. Translated: CASLAMGQGANQP. Given in full, the CDR3 is CASLAMGQGANQPQYF.

With regard to this clone: The read falls 3 residues short of the CDR3 end, and the missing part is taken from the germline J gene. This chain uses TRBV28 with TRBJ1-2, with TRBD1 matching 7 bases. The CDR3 extends over 14 amino acids. V lost 6 bases and J lost 4; bases outside the gene matches: 8. Germline CDR1 reads MDHEN; CDR2 reads SYDVKM. CDR3 DNA, as far as it was read: TGTGCCAGCAGCTTAACGACAGGGCTCTATGGC. Its protein product is CASSLTTGLYG. The whole CDR3 region reads CASSLTTGLYGYTF.

As regards this clone: The sequence runs out 3 residues before the end of the CDR3; the remainder is reconstructed from the germline J gene. The genes are TRBV6-2 or TRBV6-3 and TRBJ2-4; tentative D call: TRBD2 (6 bases). This CDR3 has 15 residues. The germline gives CDR1 MNHEY, CDR2 SVGEGT. The CDR3 loop is CASSYTGTFQETQYF. The covered CDR3 bases are TGTGCCAGCAGTTACACCGGGACTTTCCAAGAGACT.

As regards this clone: Read coverage stops 3 residues before the CDR3 terminus; the germline J gene supplies the remainder. V gene TRBV11-3 combines with J gene TRBJ1-4; possible D gene TRBD1, 5 bases. CDR1 and CDR2 from the germline V gene are SGHNT and YENEEA. The CDR3 runs to 14 residues. V lost 5 bases, J lost 8 bases, and 15 bases lay in between. The sequenced part of the CDR3 DNA is TGTGCCAGCAGCCGGGGGGTGGGGGGAGAAAAA. Encoded protein: CASSRGVGGEK. The complete CDR3 reads CASSRGVGGEKLFF.

To note about this clone: The read is 3 residues too short to cover the CDR3 end, so that end is filled in from the germline J gene. The chain links TRBV6-1 to TRBJ1-2; D is ambiguous. V was shortened by 1 base and J by 0 bases, with 9 bases between the two germline ends. This CDR3 region has 15 residues. Per the germline V gene, CDR1 is MNHNS and CDR2 is SASEGT. The CDR3 DNA, read in part, is TGTGCCAGCAGTGAAGAGGGTTCGGCTAACTATGGC. Translation gives CASSEEGSANYG. The whole CDR3 region reads CASSEEGSANYGYTF.

Worth noting for this clone: The read gets to within 3 residues of the CDR3 end, and the germline J gene fills in the rest. The chain links TRBV20-1 to TRBJ2-3, with a possible D match to TRBD2 (7 bases). The V end lost 3 bases, the J end lost 0 bases, and 16 bases lay between the germline ends. From germline, CDR1 is DFQATT and CDR2 SNEGSKA (reference sequence). This CDR3 spans 16 amino acids. CDR3 DNA (partial): TGCAGTGCTAGGGAATGGGGGGGCTCTAGCACAGATACG. Translated, it gives CSAREWGGSSTDT. The complete CDR3 protein is CSAREWGGSSTDTQYF.

Comments on this clone: The read terminates 3 residues ahead of where the CDR3 ends, so the germline J gene completes it. The chain joins TRBV19 to TRBJ2-3; 8 bases are a match to TRBD2. Germline CDR1 LNHDA, CDR2 SQIVND (reference sequence). V gave up 9 bases and J gave up 4 bases; unmatched junction bases: 12. The CDR3 length is 15 residues. The DNA read from the CDR3 is TGTGCCAGCCGCCCCTCGGGGGGGCGGGCAGATACG. Its protein product is CASRPSGGRADT. The complete CDR3 reads CASRPSGGRADTQYF. The whole variable domain, remainder taken from reference TRBV19 and TRBJ2-3, is DGGITQSPKYLFRKEGQNVTLSCEQNLNHDAMYWYRQDPGQGLRLIYYSQIVNDFQKGDIAEGYSVSREKKESFPLTVTSAQKNPTAFYLCASRPSGGRADTQYFGPGTRLTVL.

Worth noting for this clone: The read falls 3 residues short of the CDR3 end, and the missing part is taken from the germline J gene. The chain is built from TRBV5-6 and TRBJ2-2; D unclear. Looked up from germline, CDR1 is SGHDT and CDR2 is YYEEEE. CDR3 length: 13 amino acids. Trimming pared 6 bases from V and 4 bases from J, leaving 10 bases between. This chain's CDR3 is CASTSRSTGELFF. The part of the CDR3 DNA that was read is TGTGCCAGCACCTCGCGGAGCACCGGGGAG.

On this clone itself: The read ends 3 residues before the CDR3 terminus; that terminus is restored from the germline J gene. The chain couples TRBV6-4 to TRBJ2-3, with 10 bases identical to TRBD2. In germline, CDR1 is MRHNA, CDR2 SNTAGT. J gave up 6 bases and V 5 bases, and 8 bases lay outside the gene matches. The length of the CDR3 is 15 residues. The CDR3: CASSHERGGADTQYF. CDR3 DNA, as far as it was read: TGTGCCAGCAGTCACGAGCGGGGGGGCGCCGATACG.

With respect to this clone: The read ends 3 residues early relative to the CDR3; the germline J gene fills the gap. This chain uses TRBV11-2 with TRBJ2-7; 9 bases are shared with TRBD1. V shed 6 bases, J shed 6 bases, and the junction held 6 bases outside the gene matches. CDR3 length: 13 residues. Germline CDR1 reads SGHAT; CDR2 reads FQNNGV. The sequenced CDR3 bases are TGTGCCAGCAGTCCGGGACAGGGCCTCGAG. Its translation: CASSPGQGLE. The complete CDR3 reads CASSPGQGLEQYF.

Remarks on this clone: The read is 3 residues too short to cover the CDR3 end, so that end is filled in from the germline J gene. This rearrangement joins TRBV28 to TRBJ2-3, with D possibly TRBD1 on 6 matching bases. CDR1 MDHEN and CDR2 SYDVKM come from the germline V gene. Trimming shortened V by 4 bases and J by 0 bases, and 14 bases separated the two germline ends. The CDR3 is 16 residues long. The DNA read from the CDR3 is TGTGCCAGCAGTTACCAGGGGCGACTAAGCACAGATACG. This encodes CASSYQGRLSTDT. The CDR3 as a whole reads CASSYQGRLSTDTQYF.

A note on this clone: The CDR3 goes on 3 residues after the read ends, and that part is filled in from the germline J gene. This sequence joins TRBV20-1 and TRBJ2-7, with TRBD1 identical over 7 bases. The CDR3 loop spans 14 amino acids. V was clipped by 6 bases and J by 2 bases; unmatched bases: 10. From germline, CDR1 is DFQATT and CDR2 SNEGSKA (reference sequence). The CDR3 sequence is CSAVGQPGAYEQYF. CDR3 DNA, as far as it was read: TGCAGTGCCGTGGGACAGCCAGGGGCCTACGAG.